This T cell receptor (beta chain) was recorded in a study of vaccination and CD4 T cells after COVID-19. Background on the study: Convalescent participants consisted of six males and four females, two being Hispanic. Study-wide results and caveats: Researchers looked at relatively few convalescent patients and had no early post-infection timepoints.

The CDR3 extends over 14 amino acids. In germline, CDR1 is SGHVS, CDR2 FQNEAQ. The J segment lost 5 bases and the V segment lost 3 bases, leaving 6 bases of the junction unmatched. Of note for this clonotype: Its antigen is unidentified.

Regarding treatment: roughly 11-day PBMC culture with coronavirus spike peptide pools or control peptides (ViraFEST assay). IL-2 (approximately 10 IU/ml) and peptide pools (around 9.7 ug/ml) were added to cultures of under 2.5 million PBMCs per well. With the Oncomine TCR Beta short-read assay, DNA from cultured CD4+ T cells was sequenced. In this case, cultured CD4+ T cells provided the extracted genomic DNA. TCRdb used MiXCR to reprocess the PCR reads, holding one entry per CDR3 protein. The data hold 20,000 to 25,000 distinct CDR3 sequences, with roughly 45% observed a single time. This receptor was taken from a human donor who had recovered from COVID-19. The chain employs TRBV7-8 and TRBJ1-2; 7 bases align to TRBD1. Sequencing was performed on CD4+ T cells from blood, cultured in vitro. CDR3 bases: TGTGCCAGCAGCTTTGGCAGGGGGAGGTATGGCTACACCTTC. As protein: CASSFGRGRYGYTF.